The source of this T cell receptor (beta chain) is a study of control samples from healthy donors and cancer patients. The germline CDR1 and CDR2 sequences are SGHVS and FNYEAQ. The germline V and J ends were trimmed by 5 bases and 0 bases, with 8 bases remaining between them. The CDR3 sequence is 14 residues long. Measured with immunoSEQ multiplex PCR; TCRdb has only the in-frame clones, and not every one. This table has about 120,000 clones, around 89% appearing once. The sequencing sample was made of blood. This receptor was identified in a man aged 50 or older in good health. V gene TRBV7-6 combines with J gene TRBJ1-3; D is uncertain. The CDR3 loop is CASSPKSSGNTIYF. Written as DNA, the CDR3 is TGTGCCAGCAGCCCCAAGAGCTCTGGAAACACCATATATTTT.